A single sample is the source of the 21 T cell receptor beta chains below, sequenced in a study of cytomegalovirus exposure and HLA in healthy donors. With 60 Vbeta and 13 Jbeta primers, the PCR was carried out. Here immunoSEQ multiplex PCR was the method, and the copy in TCRdb shows in-frame clones only, minus some. The data hold 150,000 or so clones, with approximately 80% observed a single time. Sequencing was done on a sample of PBMCs. These receptors were collected from a male donor in good health and CMV-seronegative.

The V gene is TRBV27, the J gene TRBJ1-5, with 7 bases fitting TRBD1. This CDR3 spans 14 amino acids. Per the germline V gene, CDR1 is MNHEY and CDR2 is SMNVEV (reference sequence). Trimming took 8 bases from V and 0 from J; bases not matched to a gene: 4. Written as DNA, the CDR3 is TGTGCCAGCCGCCCAGGGGGTAGCAATCAGCCCCAGCATTTT. Protein sequence: CASRPGGSNQPQHF.

The V call is TRBV6-4, the J call TRBJ2-3; tentative D call: TRBD2 (6 bases). CDR1 and CDR2 from the germline V gene are MRHNA and SNTAGT. Trimming stripped 2 bases from V and 2 bases from J, with 8 bases between. The CDR3 is made up of 14 amino acids. This CDR3 is CASSDGGDTDTQYF. CDR3 sequence (DNA): TGTGCCAGCAGTGACGGCGGGGACACAGATACGCAGTATTTT.

The chain has TRBV7-9 and TRBJ2-7, with 11 bases lining up with TRBD1. Germline assignment: CDR1 SEHNR and CDR2 FQNEAQ (reference sequence). J was trimmed by 5 bases and V by 4 bases; bases with no gene match: 4. This CDR3 is 14 amino acids long. In DNA, the CDR3 is TGTGCCAGCAGCTGGACAGGGGGCCTGGACGAGCAGTACTTC. This translates into CASSWTGGLDEQYF. Supplemented by reference TRBV7-9 and TRBJ2-7, the full variable domain reads DTGVSQNPRHKITKRGQNVTFRCDPISEHNRLYWYRQTLGQGPEFLTYFQNEAQLEKSRLLSDRFSAERPKGSFSTLEIQRTEQGDSAMYLCASSWTGGLDEQYFGPGTRLTVT.

The chain links TRBV2 to TRBJ1-6; unclear D gene. Per germline, CDR1 SNHLY and CDR2 FYNNEI. The V gene lost 4 bases and the J gene lost 12 bases, with 16 bases spanning the gap. CDR3 length: 14 residues. DNA of the CDR3: TGTGCCAGCAGTGTTGGGGAAAGCGGGTTACCCCTCCACTTT. This gives the protein CASSVGESGLPLHF.

The chain has TRBV28 and TRBJ2-4; TRBD1 might be the D (5 bases). Per the germline V gene, CDR1 is MDHEN and CDR2 is SYDVKM. Deletions cut 7 bases from V and 8 bases from J, with 12 bases between. The CDR3 loop spans 12 amino acids. For the CDR3, the DNA is TGTGCCAGCAAATCAGGGTTGGACATTCAGTACTTC. Translating gives CASKSGLDIQYF.

The chain recombines TRBV4-2 with TRBJ1-4, with 12 bases that match TRBD1. The junction had 5 bases not matched to a gene; V was cut back by 1 base and J by 8 bases. The germline V gene has CDR1 LGHNA and CDR2 YNFKEQ. This CDR3 has 16 amino acids. CDR3 sequence reads: CASSQVPGTGGEKLFF. The DNA for the CDR3 is TGTGCCAGCAGCCAAGTCCCTGGGACAGGGGGCGAAAAACTGTTTTTT.

This chain uses TRBV27 with TRBJ2-7; 11 bases line up with TRBD2. The CDR3 is 16 amino acids. The V gene end was trimmed by 6 bases and the J gene end by 6 bases; junction bases not matched to a gene: 13. Per the germline V gene, CDR1 is MNHEY and CDR2 is SMNVEV (reference sequence). Here the CDR3 DNA reads TGTGCCAGCAGATTAGCGGGAGGGCCGTCTGAGGGCGAGCAGTACTTC. This sequence encodes CASRLAGGPSEGEQYF.

This chain connects TRBV5-6 to TRBJ1-2; 8 nucleotides line up with TRBD1. The CDR3 is 15 amino acids. Unmatched junction bases numbered 15, after V lost 2 bases and J lost 12 bases. Germline CDR1 and CDR2: SGHDT and YYEEEE. DNA for the CDR3: TGTGCCAGCAGCTTAGACAGGGGAAGTGTTCAGCACAACACCTTC. It codes for CASSLDRGSVQHNTF.

The chain carries TRBV4-3 and TRBJ2-1; D is unclear. Germline V CDR1 and CDR2: LGHNA, YSLEER. CDR3 length: 15 amino acids. V shed 1 base and J shed 5 bases, with 12 bases lying between them. CDR3 in amino acids: CASSQGVFQDNEQFF. The CDR3, as DNA: TGCGCCAGCAGCCAAGGGGTCTTCCAGGACAATGAGCAGTTCTTC.

V and J are TRBV7-9 and TRBJ2-6; the D gene is possibly TRBD1 (6 bases). CDR1 and CDR2 (germline): SEHNR, FQNEAQ (reference sequence). With 6 bases removed from V and 2 bases from J, the gap between germline ends came to 14 bases. The CDR3 spans 16 residues. CDR3 sequence: CASSQARGTGANVLTF. The CDR3, as DNA: TGTGCCAGCAGTCAAGCGAGGGGGACTGGGGCCAACGTCCTGACTTTC.

This clone occurred once. The chain uses TRBV7-6 and TRBJ1-4, with 9 nucleotides matching TRBD1. V dropped 4 bases and J dropped 8; count of bases not matched to a gene: 8. The germline gives CDR1 SGHVS, CDR2 FNYEAQ. This CDR3 region has 15 residues. The CDR3 DNA reads as TGTGCCAGCAGCTCAGACAGGGGGTCGCGGGAAAAACTGTTTTTT. This gives the protein CASSSDRGSREKLFF.

The V and J genes are TRBV12-1 and TRBJ1-1. TRBV12-1 is a documented pseudogene. This CDR3 has 20 amino acids. The CDR3 here is CASSFVGSSKPQRMNTEAFF. The CDR3 DNA reads TGTGCCAGCAGCTTTGTTGGGTCGTCGAAGCCCCAGAGGATGAACACTGAAGCTTTCTTT.

This rearrangement joins TRBV4-1 to TRBJ1-1, with D perhaps TRBD1 (5 bases). The CDR3 loop spans 16 amino acids. Germline loops: CDR1 MGHRA, CDR2 YSYEKL. Trimming cost V 4 bases and J 1 base, with 16 bases left between them. CDR3 bases: TGCGCCAGCAGCCTCATGGGAGGGGCTACGAACACTGAAGCTTTCTTT. It translates to CASSLMGGATNTEAFF.

The chain combines TRBV6-1 with TRBJ1-1, with D perhaps TRBD1 (5 bases). Germline values: CDR1 MNHNS, CDR2 SASEGT. V was shortened by 5 bases and J by 6 bases, with 16 bases between the two germline ends. The CDR3 spans 14 residues. In DNA form, the CDR3 reads TGTGCCAGCAGTAGCGCGGGGACTGTACCTGAAGCTTTCTTT. Its translation is CASSSAGTVPEAFF.

This clone is a singleton in its sample. The V and J genes are TRBV5-4 and TRBJ2-7, with 14 bases lining up with TRBD2. This CDR3 is 16 amino acids long. The junction had 7 bases not matched to a gene; V was cut back by 5 bases and J by 3 bases. Germline CDR1 is SGHNT and CDR2 is YYREEE (reference sequence). CDR3 amino acids: CASSRGLAGDSYEQYF. The CDR3 DNA reads TGTGCCAGCAGTCGGGGACTAGCGGGGGATAGCTACGAGCAGTACTTC.

The V and J genes are TRBV7-9 and TRBJ2-3; tentative D call: TRBD2 (6 bases). Germline CDR1 reads SEHNR; CDR2 reads FQNEAQ (reference sequence). Trimming removed 4 bases from V and 3 bases from J, with 17 bases in between. CDR3 length: 16 amino acids. The CDR3 DNA is TGTGCCAGCAGCTCGGGGGAGCGAGTATGGACAGATACGCAGTATTTT. Amino acids: CASSSGERVWTDTQYF.

The chain carries TRBV7-2 and TRBJ2-1, with 10 nucleotides matching TRBD1. J was trimmed by 7 bases and V by 1 base; bases with no gene match: 7. The CDR3 contains 16 residues. Germline values: CDR1 SGHTA, CDR2 FQGNSA. As DNA, the CDR3 is TGTGCCAGCAGCTTAGTCGGGACAGGGGCGGCTAATGAGCAGTTCTTC. It yields the protein CASSLVGTGAANEQFF.

The rearrangement joins TRBV5-8 to TRBJ1-4; D unclear. This CDR3 spans 15 amino acids. The ends were cut back, 0 bases at V and 8 bases at J, with 14 bases in the middle. CDR1 and CDR2 from the germline V gene are SGHTS and YDEGEE. CDR3 sequence (DNA): TGTGCCAGCAGCTTGGGGACTTCCCAGGTGGAAAAACTGTTTTTT. Translated, it gives CASSLGTSQVEKLFF.

This clone has just a few counts. The chain links TRBV2 to TRBJ2-2, with 11 bases lining up with TRBD2. There are 16 residues in the CDR3. CDR1 SNHLY and CDR2 FYNNEI come from the germline V gene. Trimming cost V 5 bases and J 3 bases; bases outside gene matches: 5. CDR3: CASSQLAGAYTGELFF. The DNA of the CDR3 is TGTGCCAGCAGTCAACTAGCGGGAGCCTACACCGGGGAGCTGTTTTTT.

V gene TRBV21-1 combines with J gene TRBJ2-5; the DNA was not used to check the table's D call, TRBD1. TRBV21-1 constitutes a pseudogene. This CDR3 region has 17 residues. The CDR3 region is CASSKGTGWGYQETQYF. CDR3 bases: TGTGCCAGCAGCAAGGGGACAGGGTGGGGGTACCAAGAGACCCAGTACTTC.

The chain joins TRBV25-1 to TRBJ1-2, with 8 positions matching TRBD1. Germline V gene sequence: CDR1 MGHDK, CDR2 SYGVNS. J gave up 2 bases and V 3 bases, and 8 bases lay outside the gene matches. The CDR3 spans 16 residues. The CDR3 region is CASSDDRGRGNYGYTF. CDR3 in DNA: TGTGCCAGCAGTGATGACAGGGGAAGAGGGAACTATGGCTACACCTTC.